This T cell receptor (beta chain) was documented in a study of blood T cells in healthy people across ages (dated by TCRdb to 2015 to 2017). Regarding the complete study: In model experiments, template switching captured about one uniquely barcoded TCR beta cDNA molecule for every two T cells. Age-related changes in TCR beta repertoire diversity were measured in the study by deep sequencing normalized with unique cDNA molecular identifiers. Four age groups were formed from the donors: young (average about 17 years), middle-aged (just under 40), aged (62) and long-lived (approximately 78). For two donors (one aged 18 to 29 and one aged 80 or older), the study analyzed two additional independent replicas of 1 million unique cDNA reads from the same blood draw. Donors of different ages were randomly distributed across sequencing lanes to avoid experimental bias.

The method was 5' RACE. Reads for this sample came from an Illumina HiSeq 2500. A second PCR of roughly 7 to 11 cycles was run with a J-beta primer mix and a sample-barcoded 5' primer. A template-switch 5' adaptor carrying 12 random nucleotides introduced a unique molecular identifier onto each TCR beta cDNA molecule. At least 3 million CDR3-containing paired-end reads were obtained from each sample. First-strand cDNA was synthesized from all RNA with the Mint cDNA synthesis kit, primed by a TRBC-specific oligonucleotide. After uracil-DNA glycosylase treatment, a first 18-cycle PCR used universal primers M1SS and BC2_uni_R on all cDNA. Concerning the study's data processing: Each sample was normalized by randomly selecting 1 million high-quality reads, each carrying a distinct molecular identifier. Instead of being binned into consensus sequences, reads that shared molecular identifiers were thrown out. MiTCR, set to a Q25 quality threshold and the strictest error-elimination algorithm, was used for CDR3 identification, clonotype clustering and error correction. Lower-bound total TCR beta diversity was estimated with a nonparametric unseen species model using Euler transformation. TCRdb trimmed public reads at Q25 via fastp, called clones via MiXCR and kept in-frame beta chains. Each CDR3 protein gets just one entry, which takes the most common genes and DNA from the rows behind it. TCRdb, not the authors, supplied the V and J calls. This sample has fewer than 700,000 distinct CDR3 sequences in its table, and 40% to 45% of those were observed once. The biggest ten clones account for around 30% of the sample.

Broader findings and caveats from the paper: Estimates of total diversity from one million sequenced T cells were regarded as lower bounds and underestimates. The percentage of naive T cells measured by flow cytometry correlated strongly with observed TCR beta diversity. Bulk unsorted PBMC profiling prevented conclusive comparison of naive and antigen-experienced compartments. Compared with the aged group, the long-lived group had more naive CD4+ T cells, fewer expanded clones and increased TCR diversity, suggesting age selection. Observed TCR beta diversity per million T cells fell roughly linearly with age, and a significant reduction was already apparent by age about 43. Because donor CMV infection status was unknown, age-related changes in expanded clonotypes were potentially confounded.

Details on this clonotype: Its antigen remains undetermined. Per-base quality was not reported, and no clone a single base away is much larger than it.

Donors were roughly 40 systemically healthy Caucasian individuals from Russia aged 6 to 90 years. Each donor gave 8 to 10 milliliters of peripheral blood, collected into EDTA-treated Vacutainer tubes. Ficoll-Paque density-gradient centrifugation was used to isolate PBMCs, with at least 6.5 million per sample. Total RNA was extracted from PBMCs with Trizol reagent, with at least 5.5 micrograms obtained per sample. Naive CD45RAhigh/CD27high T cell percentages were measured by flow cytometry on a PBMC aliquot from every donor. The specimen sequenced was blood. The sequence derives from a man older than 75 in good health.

The DNA sequence is given as TGTGCCAGCAGTCCACGGGGACGCTCGAACACCGGGGAGCTGTTTTTT. The encoded protein is CASSPRGRSNTGELFF. The rearranged segments are TRBV12-3 or TRBV12-4 and TRBJ2-2; the D gene could be TRBD1 or TRBD2, each one agreeing over 5 bases. V drops 5 bases and J drops 0 bases, leaving 13 bases in between. Counted from cysteine to phenylalanine, this CDR3 has 16 amino acids. Of the read, only the CDR3 DNA is kept; its 48 bases are in frame from base 1.